The rows below give T cell receptor beta chains drawn from one sample of a study of CD8 T cells in ankylosing spondylitis. A single record per CDR3 protein comes from TCRdb applying MiXCR to the 5' RACE reads. This sample yields fewer than 200,000 distinct CDR3 sequences, of which 15% to 20% are seen a single time; 4.3% belongs to the top ten. Specimen: blood, either unsorted or a sorted T cell fraction (not recorded which). These receptor sequences come from a male donor under 35 with ankylosing spondylitis or in good health (not recorded which). The CDR3 runs from the conserved cysteine through the conserved F or W. A D gene is named only where the DNA matches it firmly. The size of a clone is reported for some rows only, either as once, few or many, or as a class for expanded clones.

size: many
D: TRBD1
V: TRBV11-2
J: TRBJ1-1
DNA: TGTGCCAGCAGCCGGGACAGGGACACTGAAGCTTTCTTT
CDR3: CASSRDRDTEAFF

size: -
D: TRBD2
V: TRBV4-3
J: TRBJ2-1
DNA: TGCGCCAGCAGCCAAGATCCGGCTAGCGGGAGTCATTTCAATGAGCAGTTCTTC
CDR3: CASSQDPASGSHFNEQFF

size: -
D: TRBD2
V: TRBV20-1
J: TRBJ2-3
DNA: TGCAGTGCACCGTTAGCGGGAGGTGCAGATACGCAGTATTTT
CDR3: CSAPLAGGADTQYF

size: many
D: TRBD2
V: TRBV20-1
J: TRBJ2-3
DNA: TGCAGTGCTAGATTAGCGGGAGTGTTCTCAGATACGCAGTATTTT
CDR3: CSARLAGVFSDTQYF

size: many
D: -
V: TRBV11-1
J: TRBJ2-1
DNA: TGTGCCAGCAGCCGAGACAATGAGCAGTTCTTC
CDR3: CASSRDNEQFF

size: -
D: -
V: TRBV6-5
J: TRBJ2-7
DNA: TGTGCCAGCAGTTACTCGATGACAGACCCCTACGAGCAGTACTTC
CDR3: CASSYSMTDPYEQYF

size: many
D: -
V: TRBV12-3/TRBV12-4
J: TRBJ1-2
DNA: TGTGCCAGCAGTAAGACAGATAACTATGGCTACACCTTC
CDR3: CASSKTDNYGYTF

size: many
D: TRBD1
V: TRBV12-3/TRBV12-4
J: TRBJ2-2
DNA: TGTGCCAGCAGTAAACCGCCGGGACAGGGGTACACCGGGGAGCTGTTTTTT
CDR3: CASSKPPGQGYTGELFF

size: many
D: TRBD2
V: TRBV5-1
J: TRBJ2-3
DNA: TGCGCCAGCAGCTTAACTAGCGGGAGAGATACGCAGTATTTT
CDR3: CASSLTSGRDTQYF

size: many
D: TRBD2
V: TRBV7-2
J: TRBJ2-3
DNA: TGTGCCAGCCGGGGGGGTCCAGATACGCAGTATTTT
CDR3: CASRGGPDTQYF

size: once
D: -
V: TRBV7-3
J: TRBJ2-1
DNA: TGTGCCAGCAGCTTAAGGTTCAGAGAGCAGTTCTTC
CDR3: CASSLRFREQFF

size: many
D: -
V: TRBV11-2
J: TRBJ2-1
DNA: TGTGCCAGCAGCCCCGGGACCGGGACTGGTGAGCAGTTCTTC
CDR3: CASSPGTGTGEQFF

size: many
D: TRBD1
V: TRBV12-3/TRBV12-4
J: TRBJ2-6
DNA: TGTGCCAGCAGCGACAGGGGCAGGGGCTACTCTGGGGCCAACGTCCTGACTTTC
CDR3: CASSDRGRGYSGANVLTF

size: many
D: -
V: TRBV5-6
J: TRBJ1-5
DNA: TGTGCCAGCAGCTTTTTTAGGGGGATCGGCAATCAGCCCCAGCATTTT
CDR3: CASSFFRGIGNQPQHF

size: many
D: TRBD2
V: TRBV7-2
J: TRBJ2-1
DNA: TGTGCCAGCAGCCTCCCCCCGGGGGGTTACAATGAGCAGTTCTTC
CDR3: CASSLPPGGYNEQFF

size: many
D: TRBD1
V: TRBV6-5
J: TRBJ1-1
DNA: TGTGCCAGCAGTTACTCGGGACAGGGGACCGCGTCAAAGAACACTGAAGCTTTCTTT
CDR3: CASSYSGQGTASKNTEAFF

size: many
D: -
V: TRBV5-1
J: TRBJ1-2
DNA: TGCGCCAGCAGCTTGATGGGGGCCGATGGCTACACCTTC
CDR3: CASSLMGADGYTF

size: -
D: -
V: TRBV20-1
J: TRBJ2-5
DNA: TGCAGTGCTATCCGCGGACCGTTTCTCACGGAGACCCAGTACTTC
CDR3: CSAIRGPFLTETQYF

size: many
D: -
V: TRBV18
J: TRBJ1-2
DNA: TGTGCCAGCTCACACAAACTTGACCCATCCTATGGCTACACCTTC
CDR3: CASSHKLDPSYGYTF

size: many
D: -
V: TRBV6-5
J: TRBJ1-5
DNA: TGTGCCAGCAGCTTAACCCGGGGGCCGGCGAGGCCCCAGCATTTT
CDR3: CASSLTRGPARPQHF

size: many
D: -
V: TRBV7-9
J: TRBJ2-7
DNA: TGTGCCACCGGGCAGGGGCTCTACGAGCAGTACTTC
CDR3: CATGQGLYEQYF

size: many
D: -
V: TRBV3-1
J: TRBJ1-1
DNA: TGTGCCAGCAGCCAAGTATCCGGGAGCACTGAAGCTTTCTTT
CDR3: CASSQVSGSTEAFF

size: -
D: TRBD1
V: TRBV10-3
J: TRBJ2-5
DNA: TGTGCCATCAGTGAAGGGGACAGGGGAGAGACCCAGTACTTC
CDR3: CAISEGDRGETQYF

size: -
D: -
V: TRBV7-2
J: TRBJ1-5
DNA: TGTGCCAGCAGCTTTCTGACGGGAAGCAATCAGCCCCAGCATTTT
CDR3: CASSFLTGSNQPQHF

size: -
D: TRBD2
V: TRBV19
J: TRBJ2-1
DNA: TGTGCCAGTAGCCGCGGGGGACTAGTAGGGAATGAGCAGTTCTTC
CDR3: CASSRGGLVGNEQFF

size: many
D: -
V: TRBV20-1
J: TRBJ1-1
DNA: TGCAGTGCTCGAACCGGGTCCCCGAACACTGAAGCTTTCTTT
CDR3: CSARTGSPNTEAFF

size: many
D: -
V: TRBV24-1
J: TRBJ1-1
DNA: TGTGCCACCAGCGATGAGGACAGCCGAGAAGCTTTCTTT
CDR3: CATSDEDSREAFF

size: many
D: -
V: TRBV12-3/TRBV12-4
J: TRBJ1-2
DNA: TGTGCCAGCGGAACCACAGGAAGCTATGGCTACACCTTC
CDR3: CASGTTGSYGYTF

size: many
D: -
V: TRBV29-1
J: TRBJ2-2
DNA: TGCAGCGTTGAAAAGTTACCCGGGGAGCTGTTTTTT
CDR3: CSVEKLPGELFF

size: many
D: -
V: TRBV4-2
J: TRBJ1-5
DNA: TGTGCCAGCAGCCAAGAGAGGACGGGGGCGCAGCCCCAGCATTTT
CDR3: CASSQERTGAQPQHF

size: -
D: -
V: TRBV20-1
J: TRBJ2-5
DNA: TGCAGTGCTAGGACCCCGCAGGGCCAAGAGACCCAGTACTTC
CDR3: CSARTPQGQETQYF

size: many
D: TRBD2
V: TRBV7-8
J: TRBJ2-7
DNA: TGTGCCAGCAGCTCCCCAGCGGGAGAATGGGAGCAGTACTTC
CDR3: CASSSPAGEWEQYF

size: many
D: -
V: TRBV7-9
J: TRBJ2-3
DNA: TGTGCCAGCAGCCGGGACACCCGCACAGATACGCAGTATTTT
CDR3: CASSRDTRTDTQYF